This note documents a single T cell receptor beta chain sequence. The junction had 13 bases not matched to a gene; V was cut back by 5 bases and J by 5 bases. CDR3 length: 16 amino acids. CDR1 and CDR2 (germline): MNHEY, SMNVEV (reference sequence). The source of the sample is a study of response to subunit inactivated influenza vaccine. TCRdb used MiXCR to reprocess the RT-PCR reads, holding one entry per CDR3 protein. Of roughly 620,000 distinct CDR3 sequences listed, around 11% are singletons. These records were also assigned to another study, of T cells expressing NK-cell markers. In that study: UMIs accompanied the 5'RACE template switching by which TCR beta cDNA was made. Within the sequenced cohort of eight donors, seven exhibited HCMV seropositivity and one was seronegative. The study found dominant NKG2C+ clonotypes at about 1.0-7.5% of CD8+ T cells in five or six donors. There were a few donors in whom these clonotypes also led the CD3+CD56-NKG2C+ fraction. HCMV specificity of the expanded NKG2C+ T cell clones stayed unclear.

Here the sequenced sample was PBMCs from blood, taken on the day of vaccination. The TCR was taken from a middle-aged man who received an inactivated influenza vaccine. The V and J genes are TRBV27 and TRBJ1-2, with 8 bases aligning to TRBD1. The CDR3 region is CASSHRQGSYLYGYTF. CDR3 coding DNA: TGTGCCAGCAGTCACCGACAGGGGAGTTACCTTTATGGCTACACCTTC.